The 30 T cell receptor beta chains presented below share a single source sample, sequenced in a study of T cells after yellow fever vaccination. MiXCR was run by TCRdb on the 5' RACE reads, yielding one entry per CDR3 protein. In the table there are just under 85,000 distinct CDR3 sequences, 10% to 15% of which are singletons. Sample: CD8+ T cells not binding an NS4B(214-222) dextramer, sorted from PBMCs, taken approximately 22 days after the first yellow fever vaccination. The source is a man younger than 35 who received the YFV17D yellow fever vaccine.

This clonotype was picked up a small number of times. The CDR3 region is CASSWGTGKQETQYF. As DNA, the CDR3 is TGTGCCAGCAGCTGGGGGACAGGGAAGCAAGAGACCCAGTACTTC. This chain joins TRBV7-2 and TRBJ2-5, with 9 bases lining up with TRBD1. This CDR3 has 15 amino acids. Trimming cost V 4 bases and J 2 bases; bases outside gene matches: 5. In germline, CDR1 is SGHTA, CDR2 FQGNSA.

The gene calls are TRBV11-2 and TRBJ1-5, with D unresolved. Trimming took 5 bases from V and 7 from J, leaving 18 bases between them. CDR1 is SGHAT, CDR2 FQNNGV, per germline. The CDR3 totals 15 residues. CDR3 coding DNA: TGTGCCAGCAGCCCTGAAGGAGTGGGTGTACAGCCCCAGCATTTT. It is translated as CASSPEGVGVQPQHF.

The chain combines TRBV10-3 with TRBJ2-1; weak D call: TRBD2 (5 bases). Germline CDR1 is ENHRY and CDR2 is SYGVKD. This CDR3 is built from 13 residues. Trimming cost V 8 bases and J 10 bases, with 18 bases left between them. CDR3 sequence (DNA): TGTGCCATCTCTCGAGGCACGGGATGGGAGCAGTTCTTC. Its translation is CAISRGTGWEQFF.

The V and J genes are TRBV28 and TRBJ2-7; 9 nucleotides agree with TRBD1. This CDR3 contains 15 residues. V lost 8 bases to trimming and J lost 6 bases; unmatched junction nucleotides: 14. From germline, CDR1 is MDHEN and CDR2 SYDVKM. CDR3 loop: CASGGADRGYSEQYF. Written as DNA, the CDR3 is TGTGCCAGCGGGGGGGCGGACAGGGGATACTCCGAGCAGTACTTC.

The gene calls are TRBV20-1 and TRBJ2-1; TRBD2 aligns across 7 bases. Looked up from germline, CDR1 is DFQATT and CDR2 is SNEGSKA (reference sequence). V lost 5 bases and J lost 9; bases outside the gene matches: 4. This CDR3 has 11 amino acids. The CDR3 region is CSADGGGEQFF. In DNA, the CDR3 is TGCAGTGCTGATGGGGGGGGTGAGCAGTTCTTC.

The chain uses TRBV20-1 and TRBJ1-5; D unclear. Per germline, CDR1 DFQATT and CDR2 SNEGSKA (reference sequence). This CDR3 contains 12 residues. V lost 6 bases to trimming and J lost 5 bases, with 11 bases between them. This CDR3 is CSARLGDQPQHF. The CDR3 DNA reads as TGCAGTGCCCGACTTGGTGATCAGCCCCAGCATTTT.

The rearrangement joins TRBV24-1 to TRBJ1-1; no reliable D call. Germline V gives CDR1 KGHDR, CDR2 SFDVKD. The CDR3 contains 12 residues. V was cut by 1 base and J by 9 bases, with 8 bases left in between. CDR3 DNA: TGTGCCACCAGTGATTTTGCTGCTCAAGCTTTCTTT. Translated, it gives CATSDFAAQAFF.

This chain joins TRBV7-9 and TRBJ2-1; D might be TRBD1 (5 bases). Between the trimmed V and J ends, which lost 8 bases and 5 bases, there was a span of 13 bases. CDR3 length equals 13 residues. CDR1 is SEHNR and CDR2 is FQNEAQ in the germline V gene (reference sequence). The DNA for the CDR3 is TGTGCCAGCGACAGCAATGTAGACAATGAGCAGTTCTTC. Translation: CASDSNVDNEQFF.

This clonotype was recorded at least ten times. The chain is built from TRBV20-1 and TRBJ2-7; a possible D gene is TRBD1 (6 bases). Deletions cut 3 bases from V and 4 bases from J, with 13 bases between. Germline CDR1 is DFQATT and CDR2 is SNEGSKA (reference sequence). The CDR3 length is 13 residues. The CDR3 DNA follows: TGCAGTGCTAGGAAGGACAGAGTATACGAGCAGTACTTC. Protein: CSARKDRVYEQYF.

J is TRBJ2-3 and V is TRBV6-5; no firm D call. Germline V gives CDR1 MNHEY, CDR2 SVGAGI. This CDR3 comprises 13 residues. The ends were cut back, 2 bases at V and 2 bases at J, with 5 bases in the middle. Written as DNA, the CDR3 is TGTGCCAGCAGTTACGGAATCACAGATACGCAGTATTTT. It encodes CASSYGITDTQYF.

This clonotype was counted only a few times. The chain links TRBV29-1 to TRBJ2-1; D gene ambiguous. Trimming stripped 3 bases from V and 8 bases from J, with 8 bases between. In germline, CDR1 is SQVTM, CDR2 ANQGSEA. There are 11 residues in the CDR3. The CDR3 DNA follows: TGCAGCGTTGAGTTCTTCGATGAGCAGTTCTTC. Residues: CSVEFFDEQFF.

This clonotype was seen only a few times. The DNA of the CDR3 is TGTGCCAGCAGCTTAACCGGGACTGTAAGGGCCCCTGAAGCTTTCTTT. It yields the protein CASSLTGTVRAPEAFF. The V gene is TRBV7-9, the J gene TRBJ1-1; D might be TRBD1 (5 bases). Between the trimmed V and J ends, which lost 2 bases and 6 bases, there was a span of 19 bases. CDR3 length equals 16 residues. CDR1 is SEHNR and CDR2 is FQNEAQ in the germline V gene (reference sequence).

This clonotype was detected only a few times. The chain is built from TRBV19 and TRBJ2-1; 13 nucleotides line up with TRBD2. From germline, CDR1 is LNHDA and CDR2 SQIVND (reference sequence). Germline trimming cut 6 bases from V and 6 bases from J; bases unmatched to any gene: 14. This CDR3 has 18 residues. CDR3 nucleotides: TGTGCCAGTAGCCACACCCTCGGACTAGCGGGGGCCATCAATGAGCAGTTCTTC. Encoded protein: CASSHTLGLAGAINEQFF.

This clonotype was found a few times. The chain uses TRBV9 and TRBJ2-2, with D perhaps matching TRBD2 (6 bases). CDR1 is SGDLS, CDR2 YYNGEE, per germline. The CDR3 consists of 15 residues. Trimming removed 4 bases at V and 7 bases at J, with 17 bases between. CDR3 sequence: CASSPAGSRIGELFF. As DNA, the CDR3 is TGTGCCAGCAGCCCCGCCGGGAGTCGCATCGGGGAGCTGTTTTTT.

Only a few counts were recorded for this clonotype. This chain links TRBV7-2 with TRBJ2-5; 9 positions match TRBD1. Germline values: CDR1 SGHTA, CDR2 FQGNSA. The CDR3 consists of 15 residues. V shed 5 bases, J shed 5 bases, and the junction held 9 bases outside the gene matches. The CDR3 here is CASSTRTGAWETQYF. CDR3 in DNA: TGTGCCAGCAGCACCCGGACAGGGGCATGGGAGACCCAGTACTTC.

The rearrangement links TRBV29-1 to TRBJ2-7; 9 positions match TRBD1. The CDR3 extends over 11 amino acids. The germline V gene encodes CDR1 SQVTM and CDR2 ANQGSEA. The junction had 7 bases not matched to a gene; V was cut back by 4 bases and J by 12 bases. In DNA form, the CDR3 reads TGCAGCGTTGTGGACAGGGGATTACCGTACGTC. It yields the protein CSVVDRGLPYV.

This rearrangement joins TRBV11-2 to TRBJ1-1, with TRBD1 matching over 7 bases. With 1 base clipped from V and 4 bases from J, the junction kept 6 bases outside the gene matches. CDR1 is SGHAT, CDR2 FQNNGV, per germline. This CDR3 has 15 residues. The CDR3 DNA sequence: TGTGCCAGCAGCTTAGGGGAAGGGGGCGGCACTGAAGCTTTCTTT. It codes for CASSLGEGGGTEAFF.

There are a few counts of this clonotype. The chain uses TRBV18 and TRBJ2-7; 9 nucleotides match TRBD1. The CDR3 spans 14 residues. Trimming took 6 bases from V and 3 from J; bases not matched to a gene: 6. CDR1 KGHSH and CDR2 LQKENI come from the germline V gene. The CDR3 here is CASSPDRGYYEQYF. The CDR3 DNA sequence: TGTGCCAGCTCTCCGGACAGGGGTTACTACGAGCAGTACTTC.

This chain links TRBV6-1 with TRBJ2-1, with 7 bases lining up with TRBD2. Germline CDR1 and CDR2: MNHNS and SASEGT. With V trimmed by 10 bases and J by 9 bases, 12 bases remained unmatched. This CDR3 is built from 13 residues. CDR3 bases: TGTGCCACCCCAAAACGGGGGGTCGGTGAGCAGTTCTTC. This gives the protein CATPKRGVGEQFF.

This clonotype turned up a few times. The genes are TRBV6-1 and TRBJ1-1; D is unclear. V lost 6 bases, J lost 2 bases, and 13 bases lay in between. Germline V CDR1 and CDR2: MNHNS, SASEGT. This CDR3 has 14 amino acids. The CDR3 spells CASSWGGPNTEAFF. CDR3 nucleotides: TGTGCCAGCAGCTGGGGAGGGCCAAACACTGAAGCTTTCTTT.

This clonotype was seen a few times. The chain is built from TRBV20-1 and TRBJ2-1; D is ambiguous. Trimming stripped 0 bases from V and 10 bases from J, with 7 bases between. Germline-derived CDR1 and CDR2 are DFQATT and SNEGSKA (reference sequence). The CDR3 length is 11 residues. CDR3 nucleotides: TGCAGTGCTAGAGATCAGAGCGAGCAGTTCTTC. Its protein product is CSARDQSEQFF.

This sequence joins TRBV19 and TRBJ1-5; D gene uncertain. Trimming pared 3 bases from V and 2 bases from J, leaving 8 bases between. The CDR3 covers 14 residues. Germline assignment: CDR1 LNHDA and CDR2 SQIVND (reference sequence). CDR3 protein: CASSIWQGNQPQHF. The CDR3 bases are TGTGCCAGTAGTATTTGGCAGGGCAATCAGCCCCAGCATTTT.

The table lists this clonotype with a few counts. This chain links TRBV7-8 with TRBJ2-7; D gene ambiguous. Germline V lookup: CDR1 SGHVS, CDR2 FQNEAQ. There are 14 residues in the CDR3. V dropped 1 base and J dropped 7 bases, with 14 bases sitting between them. CDR3 protein: CASSLGSLGGEQYV. CDR3 nucleotides: TGTGCCAGCAGCTTAGGGTCCTTAGGCGGTGAGCAGTACGTC.

V is TRBV11-2 and J is TRBJ1-1; D call uncertain. Germline V gene lookup returns CDR1 SGHAT and CDR2 FQNNGV. This CDR3 contains 15 residues. Trimming removed 5 bases at V and 1 base at J, with 14 bases between. The chain's CDR3 is CASSPNHIRNTEAFF. In nucleotides, the CDR3 is TGTGCCAGCAGCCCGAATCACATCAGGAACACTGAAGCTTTCTTT.

The J gene is TRBJ2-6, the V gene TRBV6-1, with TRBD1 matching over 8 bases. Germline CDR1 MNHNS, CDR2 SASEGT. V was clipped by 6 bases and J by 0 bases; unmatched bases: 10. The CDR3 contains 18 residues. The CDR3 loop reads CASREPGQEYSGANVLTF. In DNA, the CDR3 is TGTGCCAGCAGAGAACCGGGACAGGAATACTCTGGGGCCAACGTCCTGACTTTC.

A few counts support this clonotype. The chain carries TRBV29-1 and TRBJ2-1; 15 nucleotides agree with TRBD2. V lost 4 bases and J lost 8; bases outside the gene matches: 3. Germline assignment: CDR1 SQVTM and CDR2 ANQGSEA. CDR3 size: 14 residues. CDR3 nucleotide sequence: TGCAGCGTTGGGGGACTAGCGGGGGGAGATGAGCAGTTCTTC. Translating gives CSVGGLAGGDEQFF.

This clonotype has just a few counts. This sequence joins TRBV11-2 and TRBJ1-1; TRBD1 might be the D (5 bases). The CDR3 covers 14 residues. Germline CDR1 is SGHAT and CDR2 is FQNNGV. V shed 4 bases and J shed 4 bases, with 13 bases lying between them. This CDR3 is CASSSGLSSTEAFF. The CDR3 region has the DNA TGTGCCAGCAGCTCAGGGTTGTCTAGCACTGAAGCTTTCTTT.

There are a few counts of this clonotype. The chain employs TRBV18 and TRBJ2-3; 13 bases fit TRBD2. Per the germline V gene, CDR1 is KGHSH and CDR2 is LQKENI. The CDR3 runs 18 residues. V shed 6 bases and J 2 bases; nucleotides not matched to a gene: 11. For the CDR3, the DNA is TGTGCCAGCTCCGGGACTAGCGGGACCTCTGCCAACACAGATACGCAGTATTTT. Translating gives CASSGTSGTSANTDTQYF.

Only a few counts were recorded for this clonotype. The rearrangement uses TRBV12-3 or TRBV12-4 and TRBJ2-1, with D perhaps TRBD1 or TRBD2 (5 bases each). The CDR3 contains 14 residues. Trimming removed 0 bases at V and 5 bases at J, with 8 bases between. CDR3 in amino acids: CASSLAGEHNEQFF. The CDR3 bases are TGTGCCAGCAGTTTAGCAGGGGAGCACAATGAGCAGTTCTTC.

This clonotype occurred many times. The V call is TRBV11-2, the J call TRBJ2-3; unclear D gene. Trimming removed 5 bases at V and 4 bases at J, with 22 bases between. The CDR3 totals 17 residues. CDR1 is SGHAT, CDR2 FQNNGV, per germline. DNA of the CDR3: TGTGCCAGCAGCCCTCGCGGCCCTGGATATATCGCAGATACGCAGTATTTT. Translating gives CASSPRGPGYIADTQYF.